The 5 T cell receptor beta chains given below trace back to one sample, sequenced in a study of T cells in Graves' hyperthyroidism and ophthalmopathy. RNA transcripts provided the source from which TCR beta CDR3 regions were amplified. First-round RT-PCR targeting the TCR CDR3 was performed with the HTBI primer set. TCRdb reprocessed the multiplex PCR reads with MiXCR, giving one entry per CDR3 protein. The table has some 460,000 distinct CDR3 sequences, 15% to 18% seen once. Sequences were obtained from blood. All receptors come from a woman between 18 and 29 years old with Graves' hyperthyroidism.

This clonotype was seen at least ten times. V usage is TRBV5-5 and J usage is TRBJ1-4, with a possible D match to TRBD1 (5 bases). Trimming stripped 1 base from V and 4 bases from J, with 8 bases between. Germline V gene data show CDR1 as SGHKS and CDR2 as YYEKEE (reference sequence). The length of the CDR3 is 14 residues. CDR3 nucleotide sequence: TGTGCCAGCAGCTTGACAGGCCATAATGAAAAACTGTTTTTT. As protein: CASSLTGHNEKLFF.

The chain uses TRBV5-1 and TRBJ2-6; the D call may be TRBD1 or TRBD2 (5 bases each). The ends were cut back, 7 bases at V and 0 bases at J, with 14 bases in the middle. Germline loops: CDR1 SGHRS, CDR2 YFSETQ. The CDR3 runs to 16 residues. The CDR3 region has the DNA TGCGCCAGCTTTCCGGGACCGGTCTCTGGGGCCAACGTCCTGACTTTC. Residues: CASFPGPVSGANVLTF. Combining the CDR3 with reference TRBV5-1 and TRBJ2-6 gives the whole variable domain KAGVTQTPRYLIKTRGQQVTLSCSPISGHRSVSWYQQTPGQGLQFLFEYFSETQRNKGNFPGRFSGRQFSNSRSEMNVSTLELGDSALYLCASFPGPVSGANVLTFGAGSRLTVL.

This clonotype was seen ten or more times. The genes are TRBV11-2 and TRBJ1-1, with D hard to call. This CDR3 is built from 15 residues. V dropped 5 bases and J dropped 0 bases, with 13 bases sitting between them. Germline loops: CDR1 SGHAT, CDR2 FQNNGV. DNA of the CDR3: TGTGCCAGCAGCCTAAGCCTGGGTTTGAACACTGAAGCTTTCTTT. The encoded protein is CASSLSLGLNTEAFF.

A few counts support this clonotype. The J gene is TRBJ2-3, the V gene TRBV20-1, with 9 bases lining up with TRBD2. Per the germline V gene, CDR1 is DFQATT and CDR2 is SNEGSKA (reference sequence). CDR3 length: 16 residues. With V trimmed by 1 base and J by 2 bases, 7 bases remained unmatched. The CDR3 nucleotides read TGCAGTGCTAGAGGCCCCCTAGCGGGAATCACAGATACGCAGTATTTT. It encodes CSARGPLAGITDTQYF.

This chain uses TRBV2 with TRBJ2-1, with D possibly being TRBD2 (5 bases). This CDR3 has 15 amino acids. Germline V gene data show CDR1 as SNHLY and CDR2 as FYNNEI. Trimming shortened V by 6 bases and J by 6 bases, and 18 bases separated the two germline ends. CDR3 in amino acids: CASSPPGSLSNEQFF. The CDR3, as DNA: TGTGCCAGCAGCCCCCCTGGGAGTTTATCCAATGAGCAGTTCTTC.